This T cell receptor beta chain was documented in a study of blood T cells in healthy people across ages. Then a second PCR, running about 7 to 11 cycles, was carried out with a sample-barcoded 5' primer and a J-beta primer mix. Using its own MiXCR run on the 5' RACE reads, TCRdb lists one record per CDR3 protein. The sample holds 650,000 to 900,000 distinct CDR3 sequences, less than 80% seen once. Germline-derived CDR1 and CDR2 are SGHTA and FQGNSA. The trim removed 5 bases at V and 6 bases at J, leaving 4 bases unmatched. This CDR3 spans 13 amino acids. The TCR comes from a man younger than 40 in good health. Input material: blood. The V gene is TRBV7-2, the J gene TRBJ2-3; 8 bases are a match to TRBD1. This CDR3 reads CASSRRDRDTQYF. CDR3 in DNA: TGTGCCAGCAGCCGCAGGGACAGGGATACGCAGTATTTT.